The 24 T cell receptor beta chains listed next were all sequenced from one sample in a study of blood T cell repertoires in COVID-19. Libraries were prepared by immunoSEQ multiplex PCR; TCRdb keeps only in-frame clonotypes and omits some of them. The sample shows around 300,000 clones, roughly 87% of them seen only once. Sample: PBMCs or T cells enriched from blood (not recorded which). Receptor source: a woman in her thirties or forties who had recovered from COVID-19.

In DNA, the CDR3 is TGTGCCAGCAGTCCTACTAGCCGGAATGAGCAGTTCTTC. Translation: CASSPTSRNEQFF. The gene calls are TRBV28 and TRBJ2-1, with D tentatively TRBD2 (6 bases). Germline V lookup: CDR1 MDHEN, CDR2 SYDVKM. Deletions cut 5 bases from V and 7 bases from J, with 12 bases between. The CDR3 length is 13 residues.

The CDR3 DNA follows: TGTGCCAGTAAATCAGTCAGCTCCTACAATGAGCAGTTCTTC. Encoded protein: CASKSVSSYNEQFF. The chain couples TRBV19 to TRBJ2-1; D is ambiguous. Trimming stripped 7 bases from V and 0 bases from J, with 10 bases between. Germline V gene lookup returns CDR1 LNHDA and CDR2 SQIVND (reference sequence). The CDR3 runs to 14 residues.

The J gene is TRBJ2-5, the V gene TRBV7-2; 9 nucleotides align to TRBD2. The junction had 2 bases not matched to a gene; V was cut back by 5 bases and J by 1 base. This CDR3 has 14 amino acids. Germline V lookup: CDR1 SGHTA, CDR2 FQGNSA. This CDR3 reads CASSGLALQETQYF. The CDR3, as DNA: TGTGCCAGCAGCGGACTAGCGCTCCAAGAGACCCAGTACTTC.

CDR3 DNA sequence: TGTGCCAGCAGCTTAGGGCCAGGGGCCTCGCAGGAAAAACTGTTTTTT. It translates to CASSLGPGASQEKLFF. The chain couples TRBV7-2 to TRBJ1-4, with D perhaps TRBD1 (6 bases). This CDR3 has 16 residues. Between the trimmed V and J ends, which lost 1 base and 8 bases, there was a span of 17 bases. CDR1 SGHTA and CDR2 FQGNSA come from the germline V gene.

Only a few counts were recorded for this clone. The V and J genes are TRBV27 and TRBJ2-3, with a possible D match to TRBD2 (6 bases). Trimming removed 6 bases at V and 2 bases at J, with 15 bases between. The length of the CDR3 is 15 residues. From germline, CDR1 is MNHEY and CDR2 SMNVEV (reference sequence). This CDR3 is CASRWIGSPTDTQYF. The CDR3 DNA reads TGTGCCAGCAGATGGATCGGGAGTCCCACAGATACGCAGTATTTT.

The chain has TRBV11-2 and TRBJ1-6; 11 bases align to TRBD1. Germline V gives CDR1 SGHAT, CDR2 FQNNGV. Trimming at V came to 4 bases and at J to 6 bases, leaving 2 bases not matched to a gene. The CDR3 runs 15 residues. The chain's CDR3 is CASSWGQGVNSPLHF. The CDR3 DNA follows: TGTGCCAGCAGCTGGGGACAGGGGGTTAATTCACCCCTCCACTTT.

This clone was picked up a small number of times. V is TRBV6-2 or TRBV6-3 and J is TRBJ2-7; 11 positions agree with TRBD2. Trimming took 2 bases from V and 5 from J; bases not matched to a gene: 5. Germline-derived CDR1 and CDR2 are MNHEY and SVGEGT. The CDR3 contains 15 residues. In nucleotides, the CDR3 is TGTGCCAGCAGTTACGGCACTAGCGGGAGCGACGAGCAGTACTTC. Its translation: CASSYGTSGSDEQYF.

This chain joins TRBV5-6 and TRBJ2-1, with 7 bases aligning to TRBD1. The V segment lost 6 bases and the J segment 2 bases; nucleotides outside the gene matches: 11. CDR3 length: 16 residues. Germline-derived CDR1 and CDR2 are SGHDT and YYEEEE. CDR3 region: CASTSLGQSTYNEQFF. CDR3 in DNA: TGTGCCAGCACCTCCCTGGGACAGTCGACCTACAATGAGCAGTTCTTC.

This chain links TRBV7-8 with TRBJ2-2; D is possibly TRBD1 (7 bases). CDR3 size: 17 residues. Germline CDR1 SGHVS, CDR2 FQNEAQ. The CDR3 here is CASGTAEGPQAIGELFF. The CDR3 DNA reads as TGTGCGTCCGGGACAGCGGAGGGACCCCAAGCTATCGGGGAGCTGTTTTTT.

This chain connects TRBV4-3 to TRBJ2-1, with 7 nucleotides matching TRBD2. The germline gives CDR1 LGHNA, CDR2 YSLEER. The CDR3 is 14 amino acids. With 0 bases clipped from V and 7 bases from J, the junction kept 3 bases outside the gene matches. DNA of the CDR3: TGCGCCAGCAGCCAAGATTGGGGGGGTAATGAGCAGTTCTTC. Its protein is CASSQDWGGNEQFF.

The gene calls are TRBV19 and TRBJ1-4; D possibly corresponds to TRBD1 (5 bases). The V end was cut by 5 bases, the J end by 2 bases, with 21 bases between. The CDR3 runs to 18 residues. The germline CDR1 and CDR2 sequences are LNHDA and SQIVND (reference sequence). CDR3 protein: CASSRPGISPRTNEKLFF. The CDR3 DNA sequence: TGTGCCAGTAGTCGGCCAGGGATCTCGCCGCGGACTAATGAAAAACTGTTTTTT.

Written as DNA, the CDR3 is TGTGCCAGCAGCTTGGCCCACGGGAGGGTGTGGAATGAGCAGTTCTTC. Residues: CASSLAHGRVWNEQFF. The gene calls are TRBV5-6 and TRBJ2-1; TRBD2 matches 8 bases. Germline V gene sequence: CDR1 SGHDT, CDR2 YYEEEE. The CDR3 totals 16 residues. The J segment lost 7 bases and the V segment lost 0 bases, leaving 9 bases of the junction unmatched.

The V call is TRBV9, the J call TRBJ1-6; 9 bases align to TRBD1. V lost 2 bases and J lost 8; bases outside the gene matches: 8. This CDR3 region has 16 residues. Germline CDR1 SGDLS, CDR2 YYNGEE. CDR3 sequence (DNA): TGTGCCAGCAGCGTCGGAGCCGGGACAGGGCATTCACCCCTCCACTTT. Protein: CASSVGAGTGHSPLHF.

On this clone itself: At the DNA level, this CDR3 is encoded by other sequences in the same sample as well. The rearrangement uses TRBV5-1 and TRBJ2-7, with 7 bases that match TRBD2. Losses at the gene ends were 4 bases for V and 7 bases for J; bases not matched to a gene: 8. Germline-derived CDR1 and CDR2 are SGHRS and YFSETQ. CDR3 size: 13 residues. The CDR3 region is CASSLAGVGEQYF. For the CDR3, the DNA is TGCGCCAGCAGCCTTGCGGGAGTTGGAGAGCAGTACTTC.

This rearrangement joins TRBV30 to TRBJ1-4; 8 nucleotides agree with TRBD1. CDR1 is GTSNPN, CDR2 SVGIG, per germline (reference sequence). V was pared by 1 base and J by 3 bases, with 4 bases of the junction left unmatched. CDR3 length: 15 residues. The CDR3 DNA is TGTGCCTGGAGTGCCGGGACAGGTCCTAATGAAAAACTGTTTTTT. Encoded protein: CAWSAGTGPNEKLFF.

The J gene is TRBJ1-5, the V gene TRBV6-2 or TRBV6-3; tentatively, D is TRBD1 (6 bases). This CDR3 contains 15 residues. Germline V gene lookup returns CDR1 MNHEY and CDR2 SVGEGT. Deletions cut 7 bases from V and 9 bases from J, with 22 bases between. The CDR3 DNA follows: TGTGCCAGCACCCCACGGGGGGCCGGGAATACGCCCCAGCATTTT. Protein product: CASTPRGAGNTPQHF.

This clone is a singleton in its sample. This chain joins TRBV20-1 and TRBJ2-2; D is possibly TRBD2 (5 bases). CDR3 size: 15 residues. Germline-derived CDR1 and CDR2 are DFQATT and SNEGSKA (reference sequence). V was trimmed by 3 bases and J by 6 bases, leaving 17 bases between them. The CDR3 spells CSASVGRGFSGELFF. CDR3 in DNA: TGCAGTGCTAGTGTAGGACGCGGGTTTTCCGGGGAGCTGTTTTTT.

This clone has just one count. The chain carries TRBV30 and TRBJ1-2, with 8 bases identical to TRBD1. V dropped 3 bases and J dropped 4; count of bases not matched to a gene: 7. CDR3 size: 14 residues. In germline, CDR1 is GTSNPN, CDR2 SVGIG (reference sequence). CDR3 sequence (DNA): TGTGCCTGGAGGCTGACAGGGGAGGCCTATGGCTACACCTTC. It is translated as CAWRLTGEAYGYTF.

This clone occurred once. This sequence joins TRBV7-9 and TRBJ1-1, with D unresolved. This CDR3 is built from 12 residues. V lost 5 bases and J 5 bases, leaving 9 bases between the germline ends. CDR1 and CDR2 (germline): SEHNR, FQNEAQ (reference sequence). CDR3 nucleotide sequence: TGTGCCAGCAGCCTAGGAGTGACTGAAGCTTTCTTT. Amino acid sequence: CASSLGVTEAFF.

This sequence joins TRBV5-1 and TRBJ1-1; possible D gene TRBD1, 6 bases. Germline-derived CDR1 and CDR2 are SGHRS and YFSETQ. CDR3 length: 13 residues. With 4 bases removed from V and 5 bases from J, the gap between germline ends came to 12 bases. This chain's CDR3 is CASSPDSGTEAFF. The CDR3 DNA reads TGCGCCAGCAGCCCGGACAGCGGAACTGAAGCTTTCTTT.

This chain connects TRBV2 to TRBJ1-4; possible D gene TRBD1, 5 bases. Germline-derived CDR1 and CDR2 are SNHLY and FYNNEI. Trimming took 5 bases from V and 0 from J, leaving 10 bases between them. This CDR3 is 15 amino acids long. CDR3 loop: CASSSQDATNEKLFF. The CDR3, as DNA: TGTGCCAGCAGTTCACAGGATGCAACTAATGAAAAACTGTTTTTT.

A single count supports this clone. The genes are TRBV19 and TRBJ1-1, with a possible D match to TRBD1 (5 bases). This CDR3 has 13 amino acids. From germline, CDR1 is LNHDA and CDR2 SQIVND (reference sequence). The CDR3 spells CACAGRRNTEAFF. The CDR3 DNA is TGTGCTTGTGCGGGACGGAGGAACACTGAAGCTTTCTTT. Full variable domain (outside the CDR3, taken from reference TRBV19 and TRBJ1-1): DGGITQSPKYLFRKEGQNVTLSCEQNLNHDAMYWYRQDPGQGLRLIYYSQIVNDFQKGDIAEGYSVSREKKESFPLTVTSAQKNPTAFYLCACAGRRNTEAFFGQGTRLTVV.

This clone appeared a single time. This sequence joins TRBV15 and TRBJ2-1; TRBD2 agrees at 7 bases. The CDR3 is 16 residues long. V lost 5 bases to trimming and J lost 5 bases; unmatched junction nucleotides: 12. Looked up from germline, CDR1 is LNHNV and CDR2 is YYDKDF (reference sequence). CDR3 bases: TGTGCCACCAGCGGTCTCATAGCGGGTCTTGACAATGAGCAGTTCTTC. This sequence encodes CATSGLIAGLDNEQFF.

V is TRBV11-2 and J is TRBJ1-2, with TRBD1 matching 10 bases. Losses at the gene ends were 2 bases for V and 0 bases for J; bases not matched to a gene: 12. Germline V lookup: CDR1 SGHAT, CDR2 FQNNGV. This CDR3 contains 19 residues. The CDR3 here is CASSLPPYGTGATNYGYTF. In DNA form, the CDR3 reads TGTGCCAGCAGCTTACCCCCTTATGGGACAGGGGCCACTAACTATGGCTACACCTTC.